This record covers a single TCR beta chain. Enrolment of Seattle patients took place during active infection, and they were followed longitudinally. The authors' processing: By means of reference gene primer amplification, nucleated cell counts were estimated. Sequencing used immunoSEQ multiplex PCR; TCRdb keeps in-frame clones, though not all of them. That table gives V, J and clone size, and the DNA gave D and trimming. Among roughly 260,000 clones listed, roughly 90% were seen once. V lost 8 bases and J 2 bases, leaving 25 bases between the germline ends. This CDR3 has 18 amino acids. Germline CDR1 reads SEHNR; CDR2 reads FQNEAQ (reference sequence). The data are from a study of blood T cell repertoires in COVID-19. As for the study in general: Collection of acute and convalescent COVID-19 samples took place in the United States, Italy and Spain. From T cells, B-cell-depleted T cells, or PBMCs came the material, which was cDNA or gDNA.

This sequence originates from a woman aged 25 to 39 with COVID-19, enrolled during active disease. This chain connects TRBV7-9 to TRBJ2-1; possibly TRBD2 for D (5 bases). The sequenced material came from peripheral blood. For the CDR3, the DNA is TGTGCCAGCTCCGACGGACTGGCCACCGCCGGGACCTACAATGAGCAGTTCTTC. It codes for CASSDGLATAGTYNEQFF.